This record looks at one T cell receptor (beta chain) sequence and its context. Its antigen is unknown. Researchers barred patients who had uncontrolled infection, other autoimmune disease, pregnancy or lactation. Clinical symptoms, serum thyroxine, TRAb, thyroid ultrasound and orbital computed tomography informed diagnoses. TCR beta CDR3 regions were amplified from RNA transcripts. TCR CDR3 regions were first amplified by RT-PCR with HTBI primers. Using its own MiXCR run on the multiplex PCR reads, TCRdb lists one record per CDR3 protein. The repertoire consists of hundreds of thousands of distinct CDR3 sequences, with 20% occurring once and the leading ten covering approximately 30%. These data originate in a study of T cells in Graves' hyperthyroidism and ophthalmopathy. Notes on the study in general: Blood also carried most thyroid clonotypes expanded above 0.001.

The clonotype comes from a man aged 30-40 years with Graves' ophthalmopathy. The sequencing input was blood.

CDR3 sequence reads: CASSQVASESGEQYF. Written as DNA, the CDR3 is TGCGCCAGCAGCCAAGTAGCTAGCGAGAGCGGAGAGCAGTACTTC. V gene TRBV4-1 combines with J gene TRBJ2-7; TRBD2 is a possible D gene (6 bases). V lost 1 base to trimming and J lost 7 bases, with 17 bases between them. This CDR3 region has 15 residues. The germline gives CDR1 MGHRA, CDR2 YSYEKL.